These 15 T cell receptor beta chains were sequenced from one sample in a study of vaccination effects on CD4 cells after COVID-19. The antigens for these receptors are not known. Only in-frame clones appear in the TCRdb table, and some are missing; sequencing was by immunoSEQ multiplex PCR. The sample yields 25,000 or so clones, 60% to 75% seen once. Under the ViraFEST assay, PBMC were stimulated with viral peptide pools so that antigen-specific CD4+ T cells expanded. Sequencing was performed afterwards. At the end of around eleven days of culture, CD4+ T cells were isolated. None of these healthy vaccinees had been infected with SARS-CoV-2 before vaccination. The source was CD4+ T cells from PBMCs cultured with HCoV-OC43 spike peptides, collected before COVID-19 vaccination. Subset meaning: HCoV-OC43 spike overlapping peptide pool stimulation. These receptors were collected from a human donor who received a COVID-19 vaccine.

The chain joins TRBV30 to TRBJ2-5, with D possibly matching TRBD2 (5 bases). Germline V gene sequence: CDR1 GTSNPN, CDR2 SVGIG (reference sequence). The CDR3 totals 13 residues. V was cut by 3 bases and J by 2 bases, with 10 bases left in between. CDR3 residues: CAWRFSGQETQYF. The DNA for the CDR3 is TGTGCCTGGAGATTTTCGGGGCAAGAGACCCAGTACTTC. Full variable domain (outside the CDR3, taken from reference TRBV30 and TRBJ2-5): SQTIHQWPATLVQPVGSPLSLECTVEGTSNPNLYWYRQAAGRGLQLLFYSVGIGQISSEVPQNLSASRPQDRQFILSSKKLLLSDSGFYLCAWRFSGQETQYFGPGTRLLVL.

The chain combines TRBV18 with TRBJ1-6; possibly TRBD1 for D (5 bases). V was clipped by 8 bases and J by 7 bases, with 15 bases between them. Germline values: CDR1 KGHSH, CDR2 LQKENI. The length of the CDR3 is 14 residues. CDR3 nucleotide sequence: TGTGCCAGCGCAACAGGCGCCAAAAATTCACCCCTCCACTTT. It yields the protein CASATGAKNSPLHF.

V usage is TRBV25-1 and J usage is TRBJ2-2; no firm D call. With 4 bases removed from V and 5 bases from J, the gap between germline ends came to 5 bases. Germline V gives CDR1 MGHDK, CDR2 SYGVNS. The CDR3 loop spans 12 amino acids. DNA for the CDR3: TGTGCCAGCAGTGGTGGGACCGGGGAGCTGTTTTTT. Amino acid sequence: CASSGGTGELFF.

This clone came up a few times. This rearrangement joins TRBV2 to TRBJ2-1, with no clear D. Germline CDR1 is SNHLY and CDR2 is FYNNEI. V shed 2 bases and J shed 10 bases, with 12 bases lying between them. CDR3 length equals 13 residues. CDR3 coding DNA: TGTGCCAGCAGTGAAAGATGGGTGGCCGAGCAGTTCTTC. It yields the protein CASSERWVAEQFF.

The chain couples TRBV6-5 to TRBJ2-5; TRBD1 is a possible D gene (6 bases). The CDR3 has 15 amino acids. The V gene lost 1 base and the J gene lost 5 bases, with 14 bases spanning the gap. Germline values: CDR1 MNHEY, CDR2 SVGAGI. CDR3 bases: TGTGCCAGCAGTTACTGGGGGCTGGGGGACGAGACCCAGTACTTC. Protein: CASSYWGLGDETQYF.

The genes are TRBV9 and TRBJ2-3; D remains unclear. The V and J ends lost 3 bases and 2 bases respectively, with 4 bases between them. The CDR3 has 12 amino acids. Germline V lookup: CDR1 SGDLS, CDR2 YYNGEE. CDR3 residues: CASSGVTDTQYF. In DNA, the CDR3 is TGTGCCAGCAGCGGGGTCACAGATACGCAGTATTTT. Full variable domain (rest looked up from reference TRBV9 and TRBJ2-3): DSGVTQTPKHLITATGQRVTLRCSPRSGDLSVYWYQQSLDQGLQFLIQYYNGEERAKGNILERFSAQQFPDLHSELNLSSLELGDSALYFCASSGVTDTQYFGPGTRLTVL.

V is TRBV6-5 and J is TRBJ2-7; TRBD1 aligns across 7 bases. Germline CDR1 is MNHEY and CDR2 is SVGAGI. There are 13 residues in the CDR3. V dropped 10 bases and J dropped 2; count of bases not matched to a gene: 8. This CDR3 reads CATKPGQTYEQYF. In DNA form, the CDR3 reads TGTGCCACAAAACCGGGACAGACCTACGAGCAGTACTTC.

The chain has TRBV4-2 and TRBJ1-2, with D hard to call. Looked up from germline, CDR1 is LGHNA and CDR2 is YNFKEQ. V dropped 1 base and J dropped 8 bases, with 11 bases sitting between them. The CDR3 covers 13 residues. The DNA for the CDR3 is TGTGCCAGCAGCCAAGGGCCTGGATGGGGCTACACCTTC. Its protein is CASSQGPGWGYTF.

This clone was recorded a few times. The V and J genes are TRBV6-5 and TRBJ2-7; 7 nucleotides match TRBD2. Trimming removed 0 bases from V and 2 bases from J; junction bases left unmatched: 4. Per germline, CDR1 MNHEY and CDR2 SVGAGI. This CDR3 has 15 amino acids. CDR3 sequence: CASSYSTGLTYEQYF. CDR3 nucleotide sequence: TGTGCCAGCAGTTACTCGACGGGACTAACCTACGAGCAGTACTTC.

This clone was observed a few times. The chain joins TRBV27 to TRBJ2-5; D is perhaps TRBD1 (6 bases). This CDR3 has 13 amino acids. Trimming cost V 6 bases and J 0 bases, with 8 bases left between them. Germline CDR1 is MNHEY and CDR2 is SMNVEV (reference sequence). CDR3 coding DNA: TGTGCCAGCAGGGACAGTTACCAAGAGACCCAGTACTTC. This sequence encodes CASRDSYQETQYF.

This CDR3 reads CASSIDQTVNQPQHF. The DNA for the CDR3 is TGTGCCAGTAGTATAGATCAGACAGTCAATCAGCCCCAGCATTTT. The chain links TRBV19 to TRBJ1-5; a possible D gene is TRBD1 (5 bases). The CDR3 covers 15 residues. CDR1 is LNHDA, CDR2 SQIVND, per germline (reference sequence). V was shortened by 0 bases and J by 3 bases, with 9 bases between the two germline ends.

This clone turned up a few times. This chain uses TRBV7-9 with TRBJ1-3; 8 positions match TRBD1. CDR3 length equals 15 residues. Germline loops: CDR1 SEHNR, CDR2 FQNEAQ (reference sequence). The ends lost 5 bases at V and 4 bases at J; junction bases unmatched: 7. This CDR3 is CASSAGQEEGNTIYF. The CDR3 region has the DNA TGTGCCAGCAGCGCGGGACAGGAGGAAGGAAACACCATATATTTT. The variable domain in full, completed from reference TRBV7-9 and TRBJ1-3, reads DTGVSQNPRHKITKRGQNVTFRCDPISEHNRLYWYRQTLGQGPEFLTYFQNEAQLEKSRLLSDRFSAERPKGSFSTLEIQRTEQGDSAMYLCASSAGQEEGNTIYFGEGSWLTVV.

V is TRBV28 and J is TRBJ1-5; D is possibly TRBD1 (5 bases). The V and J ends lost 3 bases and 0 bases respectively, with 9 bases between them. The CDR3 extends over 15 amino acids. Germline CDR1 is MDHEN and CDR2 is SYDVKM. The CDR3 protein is CASSLGVDSNQPQHF. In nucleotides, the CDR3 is TGTGCCAGCAGTTTGGGGGTAGATAGCAATCAGCCCCAGCATTTT.

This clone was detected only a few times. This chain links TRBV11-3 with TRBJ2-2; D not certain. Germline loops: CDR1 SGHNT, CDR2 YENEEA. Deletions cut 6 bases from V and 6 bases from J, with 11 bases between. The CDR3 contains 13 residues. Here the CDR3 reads CASSPLGPGELFF. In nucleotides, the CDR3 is TGTGCCAGCAGTCCCTTAGGACCCGGGGAGCTGTTTTTT.

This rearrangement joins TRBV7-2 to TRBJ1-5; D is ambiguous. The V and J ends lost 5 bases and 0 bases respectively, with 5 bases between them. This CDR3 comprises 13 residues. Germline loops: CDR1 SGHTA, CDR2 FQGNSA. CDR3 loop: CASSAGSNQPQHF. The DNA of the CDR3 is TGTGCCAGCAGCGCGGGTAGCAATCAGCCCCAGCATTTT.